This entry lists 2 T cell receptor beta chains sequenced from one sample in a study of T cell responses to AZD1222 COVID-19 vaccine. Only in-frame clones appear in the TCRdb table, and some are missing; sequencing was by immunoSEQ multiplex PCR. The table records 99,000 or so clones, 75% to 90% of them present only once. Material: peripheral blood, obtained on day 0 of AZD1222 vaccination. The receptors stem from an adult in good health.

This clone was seen only a few times. The sample holds other DNA sequences that translate to the same CDR3. The gene calls are TRBV7-2 and TRBJ1-5, with a tentative D call TRBD1 (5 bases). This CDR3 contains 14 residues. Germline V CDR1 and CDR2: SGHTA, FQGNSA. The V and J ends lost 0 bases and 6 bases respectively, with 9 bases between them. The CDR3 reads CASSLARDGQPQHF. CDR3 in DNA: TGTGCCAGCAGCTTAGCCAGGGACGGTCAGCCCCAGCATTTT.

J is TRBJ2-3 and V is TRBV3-1 (or the pseudogene TRBV3-2); D is uncertain. Deletions cut 4 bases from V and 0 bases from J, with 14 bases between. From germline, CDR1 is LGHDT and CDR2 YNNKEL (reference sequence). The CDR3 runs 16 residues. CDR3 sequence (DNA): TGTGCCAGCAGCCGAACCCTAGTAACCAGCACAGATACGCAGTATTTT. Its translation: CASSRTLVTSTDTQYF.